The 9 T cell receptor beta chains listed next were all sequenced from one sample in a study of T cells in women clearing cervical HPV infection (dated by TCRdb to about 2018). Preparation of the library involved the immunoSEQ multiplex PCR assay. In TCRdb, the immuneACCESS table is reduced to in-frame sequences with V and J assigned. These tables do not hold every clone; where another copy was compared, an unresolved V gene accounts for under half, and the others remain unexplained. The sample has more than 40,000 clones on record. Of the sample, 0.95% to 1% falls within the top ten clones. Input material: blood buffy coat. The receptors were gathered from a woman aged 18 to 75 with a cervical HPV16 infection that either progressed to CIN3+ or cleared (not recorded which).

With respect to this clone: Coverage ceases 3 residues before the CDR3 finishes, and the germline J gene fills in the end. The gene calls are TRBV5-6 and TRBJ1-2, with a weak D call TRBD1 (5 bases). The CDR3 has 15 residues. Germline assignment: CDR1 SGHDT and CDR2 YYEEEE. The germline V and J ends were trimmed by 4 bases and 4 bases, with 17 bases remaining between them. CDR3 amino acids: CASSLVGLGGYGYTF. Partial CDR3 DNA: TGTGCCAGCAGCCTGGTAGGGCTCGGGGGCTATGGC. Full variable domain (rest looked up from reference TRBV5-6 and TRBJ1-2): DAGVTQSPTHLIKTRGQQVTLRCSPKSGHDTVSWYQQALGQGPQFIFQYYEEEERQRGNFPDRFSGHQFPNYSSELNVNALLLGDSALYLCASSLVGLGGYGYTFGSGTRLTVV.

Remarks on this clone: Read sequence stops 3 residues before the CDR3 end, and the germline J gene provides the missing end. V and J are TRBV2 and TRBJ2-5; possible D gene TRBD1, 6 bases. There are 13 residues in the CDR3. The ends were cut back, 4 bases at V and 5 bases at J, with 11 bases in the middle. CDR1 is SNHLY and CDR2 is FYNNEI in the germline V gene. The CDR3 DNA, read in part, is TGTGCCAGCAGTGGGGGGCGCTCGGAGACC. It is translated as CASSGGRSET. The whole CDR3 protein is CASSGGRSETQYF.

On this clone itself: A read error may produce the germline difference seen at one junction end. This CDR3 is also generated by other DNA sequences in the sample. CDR3 bases read: TGCAGTGCTAGCTCAGGGGTTTTTGGAAACACA. The encoded protein is CSASSGVFGNT. The complete CDR3 protein is CSASSGVFGNTIYF. The V gene is TRBV20-1, the J gene TRBJ1-3; D might be TRBD1 (6 bases). The read gets to within 3 residues of the CDR3 end, and the germline J gene fills in the rest. This CDR3 spans 14 amino acids. The germline V gene encodes CDR1 DFQATT and CDR2 SNEGSKA (reference sequence).

Regarding this clone: The CDR3 goes on 3 residues after the read ends, and that part is filled in from the germline J gene. The chain carries TRBV6-1 and TRBJ1-5, with D possibly TRBD1 on 6 matching bases. Germline CDR1 MNHNS, CDR2 SASEGT. V lost 4 bases, J lost 6 bases, and 13 bases lay in between. There are 14 residues in the CDR3. The CDR3 region is CASSVTGRAQPQHF. The sequenced part of the CDR3 DNA is TGTGCCAGCAGTGTTACAGGGAGGGCTCAGCCC.

In regard to this clone: Read sequence stops 3 residues before the CDR3 end, and the germline J gene provides the missing end. The rearrangement uses TRBV5-1 and TRBJ2-7, with no clear D. The V end was cut by 4 bases, the J end by 0 bases, with 11 bases between. Germline CDR1 is SGHRS and CDR2 is YFSETQ. The CDR3 extends over 14 amino acids. The CDR3 sequence: CASSRVSSSYEQYF. Incomplete CDR3 DNA: TGCGCCAGCAGCCGGGTCTCATCCTCCTACGAG.

Regarding this clone: Read sequence stops 3 residues before the CDR3 end, and the germline J gene provides the missing end. This chain links TRBV20-1 with TRBJ1-2, with D perhaps matching TRBD1 (5 bases). CDR1 and CDR2 (germline): DFQATT, SNEGSKA (reference sequence). CDR3 length: 15 residues. CDR3 sequence: CSAPSPPGSLAGYTF. The sequenced part of the CDR3 DNA is TGCAGTGCTCCTTCACCTCCAGGGTCGCTCGCAGGC.

Remarks on this clone: Read sequence stops 3 residues before the CDR3 end, and the germline J gene provides the missing end. J is TRBJ1-1 and V is TRBV7-6; D unclear. The CDR3 spans 13 residues. Germline CDR1 and CDR2: SGHVS and FNYEAQ. CDR3 bases read: TGTGCCAGCAGCTCCTCTACCGGGGATATA. This sequence encodes CASSSSTGDI. In full, the CDR3 is CASSSSTGDIAFF.

Of note for this clone: The sequenced fragment ends 3 residues before the CDR3 boundary, so the rest is inferred from the germline J gene. The J gene is TRBJ2-7, the V gene TRBV4-1, with D unclear. The germline V and J ends were trimmed by 0 bases and 5 bases, with 8 bases remaining between them. The CDR3 runs to 13 residues. The germline CDR1 and CDR2 sequences are MGHRA and YSYEKL. The CDR3 reads CASSQDLGHEQYF. The sequenced CDR3 bases are TGCGCCAGCAGCCAAGATCTTGGGCACGAG.

Remarks on this clone: Sequencing ends 3 residues short of the CDR3 end; the germline J gene provides the rest. V gene TRBV5-1 combines with J gene TRBJ1-2; D is perhaps TRBD1 (5 bases). CDR3 length: 14 residues. Germline loops: CDR1 SGHRS, CDR2 YFSETQ. The covered CDR3 bases are TGCGCCAGCAGCTCCCTACCGGCGGAGAGGGGT. Translated, it gives CASSSLPAERG. The full CDR3 sequence reads CASSSLPAERGYTF.